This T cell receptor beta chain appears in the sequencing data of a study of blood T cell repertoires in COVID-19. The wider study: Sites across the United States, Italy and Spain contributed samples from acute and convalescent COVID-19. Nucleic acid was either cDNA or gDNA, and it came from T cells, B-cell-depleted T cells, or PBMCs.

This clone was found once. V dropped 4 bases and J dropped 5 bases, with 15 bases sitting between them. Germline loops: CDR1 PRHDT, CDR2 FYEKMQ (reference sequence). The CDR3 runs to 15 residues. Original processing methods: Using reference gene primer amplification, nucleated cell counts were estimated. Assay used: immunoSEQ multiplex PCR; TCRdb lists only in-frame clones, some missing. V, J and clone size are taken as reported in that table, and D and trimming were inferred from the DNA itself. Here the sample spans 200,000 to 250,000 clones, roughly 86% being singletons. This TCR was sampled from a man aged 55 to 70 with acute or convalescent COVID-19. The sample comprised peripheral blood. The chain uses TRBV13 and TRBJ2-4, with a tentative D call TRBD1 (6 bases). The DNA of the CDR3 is TGTGCCAGCAGCTCCTGGGCGGCAGGGGAAAACATTCAGTACTTC. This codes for CASSSWAAGENIQYF. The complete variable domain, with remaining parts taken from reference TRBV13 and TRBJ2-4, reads AAGVIQSPRHLIKEKRETATLKCYPIPRHDTVYWYQQGPGQDPQFLISFYEKMQSDKGSIPDRFSAQQFSDYHSELNMSSLELGDSALYFCASSSWAAGENIQYFGAGTRLSVL.